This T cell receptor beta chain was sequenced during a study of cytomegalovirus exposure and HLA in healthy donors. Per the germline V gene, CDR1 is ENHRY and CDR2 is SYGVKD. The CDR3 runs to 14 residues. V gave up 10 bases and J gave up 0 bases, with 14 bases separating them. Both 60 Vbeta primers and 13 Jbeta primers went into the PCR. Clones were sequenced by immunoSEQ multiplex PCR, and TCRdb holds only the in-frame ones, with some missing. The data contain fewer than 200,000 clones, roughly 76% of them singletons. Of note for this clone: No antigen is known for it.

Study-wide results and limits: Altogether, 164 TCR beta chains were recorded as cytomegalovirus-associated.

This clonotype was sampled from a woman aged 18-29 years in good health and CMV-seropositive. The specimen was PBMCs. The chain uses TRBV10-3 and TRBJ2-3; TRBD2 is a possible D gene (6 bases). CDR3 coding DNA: TGTGCCACCAGGGTGGGGACTAGCACAGATACGCAGTATTTT. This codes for CATRVGTSTDTQYF.